One and the same sample provided the 4 T cell receptor beta chains below, sequenced in a study of blood T cell repertoires in COVID-19. Data came from immunoSEQ multiplex PCR; TCRdb stores just in-frame clones and leaves some out. In the table there are fewer than 200,000 clones, over 75% of which are singletons. Input material: peripheral blood. The receptors come from a man in his sixties who had recovered from COVID-19.

The CDR3 spells CASSDRLGGYGYTF. Written as DNA, the CDR3 is TGTGCCAGCAGTGATCGGCTCGGAGGCTATGGCTACACCTTC. V usage is TRBV2 and J usage is TRBJ1-2; D remains ambiguous. Germline loops: CDR1 SNHLY, CDR2 FYNNEI. The CDR3 spans 14 residues. The V end was cut by 3 bases, the J end by 4 bases, with 12 bases between.

The chain is built from TRBV5-8 and TRBJ1-3, with TRBD1 identical over 7 bases. Germline V gene data show CDR1 as SGHTS and CDR2 as YDEGEE. The J segment lost 8 bases and the V segment lost 4 bases, leaving 12 bases of the junction unmatched. This CDR3 has 15 residues. The CDR3 loop reads CASSLGANRGYTIYF. DNA for the CDR3: TGTGCCAGCAGCCTGGGGGCTAACAGGGGTTACACCATATATTTT.

The rearrangement uses TRBV19 and TRBJ2-1; a weak D match, TRBD2 (5 bases). Germline V lookup: CDR1 LNHDA, CDR2 SQIVND (reference sequence). CDR3 size: 15 residues. Trimming took 2 bases from V and 0 from J, leaving 8 bases between them. CDR3 sequence (DNA): TGTGCCAGTAGTATAAGGAGGAGCTCCTACAATGAGCAGTTCTTC. It yields the protein CASSIRRSSYNEQFF.

This chain joins TRBV6-5 and TRBJ1-5; 7 nucleotides match TRBD1. The CDR3 spans 15 residues. Germline values: CDR1 MNHEY, CDR2 SVGAGI. J gave up 8 bases and V 0 bases, and 7 bases lay outside the gene matches. The CDR3 region is CASSYSYTGDKPQHF. The CDR3 DNA is TGTGCCAGCAGTTACTCCTATACAGGGGACAAGCCCCAGCATTTT.